This T cell receptor beta chain was retrieved from a study of blood T cell repertoires in COVID-19. This table comes from immunoSEQ multiplex PCR, and its TCRdb copy is limited to in-frame clones, with some not included. This sample has some 330,000 clones, with around 83% found just once. This clone has a handful of counts. The sample holds other DNA sequences that translate to the same CDR3. Unmatched junction bases numbered 1, after V lost 4 bases and J lost 2 bases. The CDR3 runs to 13 residues. Looked up from germline, CDR1 is SGHKS and CDR2 is YYEKEE (reference sequence). The sequence came from a woman between 45 and 60 years old who had recovered from COVID-19. The V call is TRBV5-5, the J call TRBJ1-2; TRBD1 aligns across 8 bases. The sequencing sample was made of PBMCs or T cells enriched from blood (not recorded which). This CDR3 reads CASSRTGNYGYTF. In DNA, the CDR3 is TGTGCCAGCAGCCGGACAGGGAACTATGGCTACACCTTC.